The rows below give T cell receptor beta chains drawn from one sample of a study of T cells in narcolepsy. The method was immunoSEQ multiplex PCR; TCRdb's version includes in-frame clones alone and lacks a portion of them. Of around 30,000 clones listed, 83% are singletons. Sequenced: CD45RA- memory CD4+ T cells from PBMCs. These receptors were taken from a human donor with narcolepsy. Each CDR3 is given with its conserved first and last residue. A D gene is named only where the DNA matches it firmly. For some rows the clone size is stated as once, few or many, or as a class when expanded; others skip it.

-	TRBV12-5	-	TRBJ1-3	CASGALGGNTIYF	TGTGCTAGTGGGGCGTTGGGTGGAAACACCATATATTTT
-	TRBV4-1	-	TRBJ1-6	CASSQEVRPNYNSPLHF	TGCGCCAGCAGCCAAGAAGTTAGACCGAACTATAATTCACCCCTCCACTTT
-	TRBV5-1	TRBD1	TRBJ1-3	CASSPLPTGAYGNTIYF	TGCGCCAGCAGCCCTCTCCCGACAGGGGCTTACGGAAACACCATATATTTT
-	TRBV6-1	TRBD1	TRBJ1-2	CASSVSGGLNYGYTF	TGTGCCAGCAGTGTATCAGGGGGGCTTAACTATGGCTACACCTTC
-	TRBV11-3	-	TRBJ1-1	CASRSPGTEAFF	TGTGCCAGCAGATCACCGGGGACTGAAGCTTTCTTT
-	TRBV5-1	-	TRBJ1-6	CASSLEGINSPLHF	TGCGCCAGCAGCTTGGAAGGGATTAATTCACCCCTCCACTTT
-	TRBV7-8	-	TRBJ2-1	CASSHGGRAYNEQFF	TGTGCCAGCAGCCACGGGGGTCGGGCCTACAATGAGCAGTTCTTC
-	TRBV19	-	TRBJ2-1	CASSMSVWANNEQFF	TGTGCCAGTAGTATGAGTGTCTGGGCGAACAATGAGCAGTTCTTC
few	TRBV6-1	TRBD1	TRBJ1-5	CASSRDRYSNQPQHF	TGTGCCAGCAGTCGGGACAGATATAGCAATCAGCCCCAGCATTTT
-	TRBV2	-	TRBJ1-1	CASRGDIMNTEAFF	TGTGCCAGCAGGGGGGACATCATGAACACTGAAGCTTTCTTT
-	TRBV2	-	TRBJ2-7	CASIRDGSSYEQYF	TGTGCCAGCATACGGGACGGCAGCTCCTACGAGCAGTACTTC
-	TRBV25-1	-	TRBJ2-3	CASSVGDTQYF	TGTGCCAGCAGTGTGGGAGATACGCAGTATTTT
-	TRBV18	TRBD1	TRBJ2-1	CASSTGQGNEQFF	TGTGCCAGCTCAACTGGACAGGGGAATGAGCAGTTCTTC
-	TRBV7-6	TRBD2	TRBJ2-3	CASSLRTRGADTQYF	TGTGCCAGCAGCTTAAGGACTAGGGGCGCAGATACGCAGTATTTT
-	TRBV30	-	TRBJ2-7	CAWRTEGDYEQYF	TGTGCCTGGAGGACCGAGGGGGACTACGAGCAGTACTTC
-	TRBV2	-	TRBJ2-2	CASRRLTELFF	TGTGCCAGCAGGAGGTTGACGGAGCTGTTTTTT
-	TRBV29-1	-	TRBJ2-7	CSVVGPTRSGEQYF	TGCAGCGTTGTAGGCCCTACCCGGTCGGGGGAGCAGTACTTC
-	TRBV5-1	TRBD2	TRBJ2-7	CASSLSGVYEQYF	TGCGCCAGCAGCTTAAGCGGGGTCTACGAGCAGTACTTC
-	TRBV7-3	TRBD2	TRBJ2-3	CASTQSGGTDTQYF	TGTGCCAGCACCCAAAGCGGGGGCACAGATACGCAGTATTTT
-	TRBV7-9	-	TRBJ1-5	CASSFNSPNQPQHF	TGTGCCAGCAGCTTCAACAGTCCCAATCAGCCCCAGCATTTT
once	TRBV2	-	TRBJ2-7	CASSASGGNEQYF	TGTGCCAGCAGTGCGTCGGGGGGCAACGAGCAGTACTTC
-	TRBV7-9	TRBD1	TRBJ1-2	CASSPRTGGSNYGYTF	TGTGCCAGCAGCCCTAGGACAGGGGGTTCCAACTATGGCTACACCTTC
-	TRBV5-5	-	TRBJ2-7	CASSLGVMGTTTKQYF	TGTGCCAGCAGCTTGGGGGTCATGGGGACCACTACGAAGCAGTACTTC
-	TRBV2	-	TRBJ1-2	CASRIDRTVGYTF	TGTGCCAGCAGGATTGACAGAACGGTGGGCTACACCTTC
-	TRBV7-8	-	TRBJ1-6	CASSLNPGDNSPLHF	TGTGCCAGCAGCTTAAATCCAGGGGATAATTCACCCCTCCACTTT
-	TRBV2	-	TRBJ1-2	CASRETRGYGYTF	TGTGCCAGCAGGGAAACCCGGGGCTATGGCTACACCTTC
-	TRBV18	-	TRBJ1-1	CASSKEGEGTEAFF	TGTGCCAGCTCCAAAGAGGGGGAAGGGACTGAAGCTTTCTTT
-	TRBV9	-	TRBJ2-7	CASSPSRGGSEQYF	TGTGCCAGCAGCCCTTCTAGGGGAGGTAGCGAGCAGTACTTC
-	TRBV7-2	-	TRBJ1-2	CASSLSRGGYTF	TGTGCCAGCAGCCTCTCGCGGGGAGGCTACACCTTC
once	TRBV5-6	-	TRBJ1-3	CASSFLQGISGNTIYF	TGTGCCAGCAGCTTTCTACAGGGAATCTCTGGAAACACCATATATTTT
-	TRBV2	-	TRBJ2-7	CASSEMGQASGEQYF	TGTGCCAGCAGTGAGATGGGACAAGCCTCCGGCGAGCAGTACTTC
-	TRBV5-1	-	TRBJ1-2	CASSLGRVVDGYTF	TGCGCCAGCAGCTTGGGCAGGGTTGTCGATGGCTACACCTTC
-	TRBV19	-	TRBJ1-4	CASMPVGSGATNEKLFF	TGTGCCAGTATGCCGGTGGGGTCTGGGGCAACTAATGAAAAACTGTTTTTT
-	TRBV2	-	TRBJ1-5	CASSVSPNQPQHF	TGTGCCAGCAGTGTTTCCCCCAATCAGCCCCAGCATTTT
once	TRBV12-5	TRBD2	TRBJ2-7	CASGLVGRGKYYEQYF	TGTGCTAGTGGTTTGGTAGGGAGGGGCAAATACTACGAGCAGTACTTC
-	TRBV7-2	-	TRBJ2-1	CASTNSGGKNEQFF	TGTGCCAGCACCAATTCGGGGGGCAAGAATGAGCAGTTCTTC
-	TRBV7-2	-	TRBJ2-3	CASSAPGNRDTDTQYF	TGTGCCAGCAGCGCACCAGGAAACAGGGACACAGATACGCAGTATTTT
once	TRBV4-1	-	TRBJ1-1	CASLPRSRMNTEAFF	TGCGCCAGCCTCCCGAGGTCTCGGATGAACACTGAAGCTTTCTTT
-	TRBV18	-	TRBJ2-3	CASSPPAALRKQYF	TGTGCCAGCTCACCCCCGGCAGCCCTCAGAAAGCAGTATTTT
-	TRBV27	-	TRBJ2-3	CASSFLGTDTQYF	TGTGCCAGCAGTTTCCTGGGGACAGATACGCAGTATTTT
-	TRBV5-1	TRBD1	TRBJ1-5	CASSPTGDPQPQHF	TGCGCCAGCAGCCCGACAGGGGACCCTCAGCCCCAGCATTTT
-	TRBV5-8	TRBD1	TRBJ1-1	CASRPGTGRFSEAFF	TGTGCCAGCAGGCCCGGGACAGGGCGGTTCTCTGAAGCTTTCTTT
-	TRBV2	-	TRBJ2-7	CASMNPGSSYEQYF	TGTGCCAGCATGAATCCAGGGAGCTCCTACGAGCAGTACTTC
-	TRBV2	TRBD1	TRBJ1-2	CASSPQGGSSGYTF	TGTGCCAGCAGTCCTCAGGGGGGCAGCAGTGGCTACACCTTC
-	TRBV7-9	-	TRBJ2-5	CASSLEASSQETQYF	TGTGCCAGCAGCTTAGAGGCCAGCTCACAAGAGACCCAGTACTTC
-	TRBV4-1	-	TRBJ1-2	CASSQDEGSYGYTF	TGCGCCAGCAGCCAAGATGAGGGTAGCTATGGCTACACCTTC
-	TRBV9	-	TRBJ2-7	CASSGDLSSYEQYF	TGTGCCAGCTCTGGGGACCTAAGCTCCTACGAGCAGTACTTC
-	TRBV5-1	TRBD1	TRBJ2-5	CASSFNRGQGAGKETQYF	TGCGCCAGCAGCTTTAATAGAGGACAGGGGGCAGGAAAGGAGACCCAGTACTTC
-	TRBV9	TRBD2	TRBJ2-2	CASSRRGANTGELFF	TGTGCCAGCAGCCGGCGGGGGGCTAACACCGGGGAGCTGTTTTTT
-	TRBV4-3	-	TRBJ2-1	CASSQDMDPYNEQFF	TGCGCCAGCAGCCAAGACATGGACCCCTACAATGAGCAGTTCTTC
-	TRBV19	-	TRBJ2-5	CASSKRGQVQTQYF	TGTGCCAGTAGTAAAAGGGGACAAGTCCAGACCCAGTACTTC
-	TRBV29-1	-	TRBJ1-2	CSVETGTAYGYTF	TGCAGCGTTGAAACCGGGACGGCCTATGGCTACACCTTC
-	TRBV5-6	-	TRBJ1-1	CASSWDGPNTEAFF	TGTGCCAGCAGCTGGGACGGACCGAACACTGAAGCTTTCTTT
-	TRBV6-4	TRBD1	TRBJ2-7	CASRSTGGQQYF	TGTGCCAGCAGATCTACAGGGGGCCAGCAGTACTTC